A single sample gave rise to the 20 T cell receptor beta chains below, sequenced in a study of a mutant IDH1 vaccine in newly diagnosed glioma. Antigen specificity for these receptors is unknown. Assay used: immunoSEQ multiplex PCR; TCRdb lists only in-frame clones, some missing. The sample lists approximately 61,000 clones, more than 80% seen once, with 5% to 7% in the top ten. As to time point: week 35, safety follow-up. All doses held 300 ug of mutant IDH1 20-mer peptide, with topical imiquimod. Sequencing used PBMCs, obtained from a glioma patient whose treatment included an IDH1 peptide vaccine. These receptors were taken from a man aged 40-49 years with glioma.

The chain combines TRBV5-4 with TRBJ2-5; D is perhaps TRBD2 (5 bases). Germline assignment: CDR1 SGHNT and CDR2 YYREEE (reference sequence). The CDR3 consists of 13 residues. Trimming pared 4 bases from V and 4 bases from J, leaving 11 bases between. The CDR3 sequence is CASSPPRGETQYF. DNA of the CDR3: TGTGCCAGCAGCCCCCCCCGGGGAGAGACCCAGTACTTC.

The chain carries TRBV7-8 and TRBJ2-5; D is undetermined. CDR1 and CDR2 (germline): SGHVS, FQNEAQ. This CDR3 region has 11 residues. The V gene lost 5 bases and the J gene lost 7 bases, with 8 bases spanning the gap. As DNA, the CDR3 is TGTGCCAGCAGCCCGCCGGGGACCCAGTACTTC. This translates into CASSPPGTQYF.

This chain links TRBV19 with TRBJ1-1; 8 bases are shared with TRBD1. Trimming at V came to 3 bases and at J to 0 bases, leaving 6 bases not matched to a gene. The CDR3 contains 16 residues. Germline loops: CDR1 LNHDA, CDR2 SQIVND (reference sequence). The CDR3: CASSIQGATMNTEAFF. CDR3 nucleotides: TGTGCCAGTAGTATTCAGGGGGCGACGATGAACACTGAAGCTTTCTTT.

The rearrangement joins TRBV7-2 to TRBJ1-1, with a weak D call TRBD1 (6 bases). V was shortened by 1 base and J by 6 bases, with 9 bases between the two germline ends. Per the germline V gene, CDR1 is SGHTA and CDR2 is FQGNSA. The CDR3 loop spans 13 amino acids. CDR3 protein: CASSLDRVAEAFF. Here the CDR3 DNA reads TGTGCCAGCAGCTTAGACAGGGTAGCTGAAGCTTTCTTT.

Only one count was recorded for this clone. The chain has TRBV5-1 and TRBJ2-7; D uncertain. V lost 2 bases and J 6 bases, leaving 12 bases between the germline ends. Germline V lookup: CDR1 SGHRS, CDR2 YFSETQ. The CDR3 consists of 13 residues. The CDR3 nucleotides read TGCGCCAGCAGCTTCCAGGAACGCGGCGAGCAGTACTTC. Amino acid sequence: CASSFQERGEQYF.

The rearrangement joins TRBV7-2 to TRBJ2-2; D gene unclear. This CDR3 region has 13 residues. Germline V gene data show CDR1 as SGHTA and CDR2 as FQGNSA. Trimming left V 5 bases short and J 5 bases short, with 9 bases between. The CDR3 is CASSPPITGELFF. DNA of the CDR3: TGTGCCAGCAGCCCCCCCATAACCGGGGAGCTGTTTTTT.

This chain joins TRBV7-3 and TRBJ1-1, with D uncertain. CDR1 and CDR2 from the germline V gene are SGHTA and FQGTGA. The CDR3 is 13 residues long. The ends were cut back, 4 bases at V and 3 bases at J, with 9 bases in the middle. The CDR3 reads CASSSLRDTEAFF. The DNA of the CDR3 is TGTGCCAGCAGCTCCCTCCGGGACACTGAAGCTTTCTTT.

The V gene is TRBV2, the J gene TRBJ2-7; D assignment may be TRBD1 or TRBD2 (7 bases each). The CDR3 is 14 amino acids. The V gene's germline CDR1 is SNHLY and CDR2 FYNNEI. Trimming removed 4 bases at V and 4 bases at J, with 14 bases between. As DNA, the CDR3 is TGTGCCAGCAGTGTTCAGGGGGAGGGATACGAGCAGTACTTC. Residues: CASSVQGEGYEQYF. Supplemented by reference TRBV2 and TRBJ2-7, the full variable domain reads EPEVTQTPSHQVTQMGQEVILRCVPISNHLYFYWYRQILGQKVEFLVSFYNNEISEKSEIFDDQFSVERPDGSNFTLKIRSTKLEDSAMYFCASSVQGEGYEQYFGPGTRLTVT.

This clone has a handful of counts. V gene TRBV4-3 combines with J gene TRBJ2-1, with 8 bases aligning to TRBD2. V lost 0 bases and J lost 2; bases outside the gene matches: 6. CDR1 is LGHNA and CDR2 is YSLEER in the germline V gene. The length of the CDR3 is 17 residues. CDR3 amino acids: CASSQDWLAGTYNEQFF. As DNA, the CDR3 is TGCGCCAGCAGCCAAGATTGGTTAGCGGGAACCTACAATGAGCAGTTCTTC.

This rearrangement joins TRBV19 to TRBJ2-3, with 8 bases aligning to TRBD2. The CDR3 has 15 amino acids. CDR1 and CDR2 from the germline V gene are LNHDA and SQIVND (reference sequence). V lost 3 bases, J lost 4 bases, and 6 bases stayed unmatched. This chain's CDR3 is CASSIRVAGPDTQYF. Here the CDR3 DNA reads TGTGCCAGTAGTATTAGGGTAGCGGGACCAGATACGCAGTATTTT.

This chain links TRBV4-2 with TRBJ2-7, with 10 bases fitting TRBD1. The CDR3 consists of 15 residues. V trimming: 1 base; J trimming: 2 bases; junction bases outside the gene matches: 2. Germline V gives CDR1 LGHNA, CDR2 YNFKEQ. DNA for the CDR3: TGTGCCAGCAGCCAAGCGACAGGGGGCCCCTACGAGCAGTACTTC. Protein sequence: CASSQATGGPYEQYF.

The genes are TRBV10-1 and TRBJ2-7, with 10 bases fitting TRBD1. Trimming cost V 6 bases and J 7 bases; bases outside gene matches: 6. The CDR3 has 13 amino acids. Per the germline V gene, CDR1 is WNHNN and CDR2 is SYGVQD (reference sequence). The CDR3 bases are TGCGCCAGCAGGTCGACAGGGGGCAGGGAGCAGTACTTC. It translates to CASRSTGGREQYF.

The CDR3 reads CASSRGPGEGLDEQFF. As DNA, the CDR3 is TGTGCCAGCAGCCGGGGGCCGGGAGAAGGGTTGGATGAGCAGTTCTTC. V is TRBV5-4 and J is TRBJ2-1; either TRBD1 or TRBD2 may supply D (6 bases each). There are 16 residues in the CDR3. Germline V CDR1 and CDR2: SGHNT, YYREEE (reference sequence). V was shortened by 4 bases and J by 8 bases, with 22 bases between the two germline ends.

The V and J genes are TRBV7-6 and TRBJ1-1; no clear D. The CDR3 length is 15 residues. Germline values: CDR1 SGHVS, CDR2 FNYEAQ. V was trimmed by 5 bases and J by 5 bases, leaving 18 bases between them. In DNA form, the CDR3 reads TGTGCCAGCAGCCCTCAGAGCCCACCGAGGACTGAAGCTTTCTTT. Residues: CASSPQSPPRTEAFF.

CDR3 residues: CASSLGSYEQYF. The CDR3 region has the DNA TGTGCCAGCAGCTTAGGAAGCTACGAGCAGTACTTC. This chain joins TRBV7-2 and TRBJ2-7, with D uncertain. With 1 base removed from V and 3 bases from J, the gap between germline ends came to 4 bases. The CDR3 runs to 12 residues. CDR1 SGHTA and CDR2 FQGNSA come from the germline V gene. Looking up the rest from reference TRBV7-2 and TRBJ2-7 gives the full variable domain: GAGVSQSPSNKVTEKGKDVELRCDPISGHTALYWYRQSLGQGLEFLIYFQGNSAPDKSGLPSDRFSAERTGGSVSTLTIQRTQQEDSAVYLCASSLGSYEQYFGPGTRLTVT.

The chain uses TRBV10-3 and TRBJ2-1; D call uncertain. The CDR3 spans 11 residues. V lost 5 bases and J 3 bases, leaving 2 bases between the germline ends. Germline lookup yields CDR1 ENHRY and CDR2 SYGVKD. The DNA for the CDR3 is TGTGCCATCAGTAGCTACAATGAGCAGTTCTTC. Translated, it gives CAISSYNEQFF.

The chain couples TRBV11-3 to TRBJ2-1, with a possible D match to TRBD2 (5 bases). The CDR3 spans 15 residues. V lost 5 bases, J lost 5 bases, and 16 bases lay in between. Looked up from germline, CDR1 is SGHNT and CDR2 is YENEEA. Here the CDR3 DNA reads TGTGCCAGCAGCCTTGGCGGGTCCCGAGACAATGAGCAGTTCTTC. As protein: CASSLGGSRDNEQFF.

This clone has just a few counts. The chain recombines TRBV30 with TRBJ1-1; D gene unclear. The CDR3 sequence is 12 residues long. Trimming left V 3 bases short and J 7 bases short, with 12 bases between. CDR1 is GTSNPN, CDR2 SVGIG, per germline (reference sequence). As DNA, the CDR3 is TGTGCCTGGAGGAAAATGGAACTTGAAGCTTTCTTT. Its translation is CAWRKMELEAFF.

The chain is built from TRBV29-1 and TRBJ1-5; D not certain. Germline values: CDR1 SQVTM, CDR2 ANQGSEA. The CDR3 runs to 11 residues. V was cut by 4 bases and J by 11 bases, with 12 bases left in between. CDR3 coding DNA: TGCAGCGTTGCGGACCTTAAGACCCAGCATTTT. Its protein is CSVADLKTQHF.

This clone appeared a few times. The J gene is TRBJ1-5, the V gene TRBV15; 9 bases agree with TRBD1. The ends lost 0 bases at V and 0 bases at J; junction bases unmatched: 12. Germline V lookup: CDR1 LNHNV, CDR2 YYDKDF (reference sequence). The CDR3 runs to 20 residues. The CDR3 region is CATSRDQGQGGEYSNQPQHF. The CDR3 DNA reads TGTGCCACCAGCAGAGATCAGGGACAGGGTGGCGAGTATAGCAATCAGCCCCAGCATTTT.